The subject of this entry is one T cell receptor beta chain. This record belongs to a study of control samples from healthy donors and cancer patients. Generated by immunoSEQ multiplex PCR, the TCRdb table keeps only in-frame clones and is missing some. Here the sample spans 150,000 or so clones, approximately 94% being singletons. The CDR3 runs to 17 residues. V lost 4 bases to trimming and J lost 5 bases; unmatched junction nucleotides: 14. Germline CDR1 SGHRS, CDR2 YFSETQ. Sequencing was performed on blood. This chain connects TRBV5-1 to TRBJ1-1; TRBD1 matches 10 bases. This clonotype was sampled from a man aged 35-49 years in good health. CDR3 in amino acids: CASSRFYQTGGGTEAFF. CDR3 nucleotides: TGCGCCAGCAGCCGCTTTTATCAGACAGGGGGCGGAACTGAAGCTTTCTTT. Using reference TRBV5-1 and TRBJ1-1 for the parts outside the CDR3, the full variable domain is KAGVTQTPRYLIKTRGQQVTLSCSPISGHRSVSWYQQTPGQGLQFLFEYFSETQRNKGNFPGRFSGRQFSNSRSEMNVSTLELGDSALYLCASSRFYQTGGGTEAFFGQGTRLTVV.